This T cell receptor beta chain derives from a study of blood T cell repertoires in COVID-19. Study in general: The study drew acute and convalescent COVID-19 samples from the United States, Italy and Spain. T cells, B-cell-depleted T cells, or PBMCs supplied cDNA or gDNA.

In assigning cohorts, the study relied on participant-reported clinical history. Assay: immunoSEQ multiplex PCR; the TCRdb copy retains only in-frame clones and omits some. The data contain some 210,000 clones, about 87% of them seen just once; the ten biggest clones take up 10%. Germline CDR1 is MDHEN and CDR2 is SYDVKM. With 4 bases removed from V and 1 base from J, the gap between germline ends came to 8 bases. The CDR3 spans 14 residues. The specimen was PBMCs or T cells enriched from blood (not recorded which). The sequence was collected from a man aged 18-30 years with acute COVID-19. The V gene is TRBV28, the J gene TRBJ1-5; D is perhaps TRBD1 (6 bases). The CDR3 bases are TGTGCCAGCAGTTCAGGGACAAGCAATCAGCCCCAGCATTTT. This translates into CASSSGTSNQPQHF.